This record looks at one T cell receptor beta chain sequence and its context. The antigen this receptor binds is unknown. Base qualities are not recorded, but no much larger clone differs from it by a single base. CDR3 length: 15 amino acids, cysteine to phenylalanine. Left in the record is the CDR3 DNA by itself, 45 bases read in frame from the first base. The data belong to a study of cytomegalovirus exposure and HLA in healthy donors (dated by TCRdb to about 2017). Regarding the study in general: An earlier analysis of some 600 of the donors reported approximately 300 Gb of sequence data and approximately 120 million unique TCR beta sequences obtained from around 170 million T cells. The aim of the study was to test whether cataloging public T cell receptors could identify signatures of past pathogen exposure. Among the roughly 410 genotyped donors, around 79% belonged to the genetic ancestry cluster associated with self-reported Caucasian donors. Typing coverage differed by locus: A, B, C, DRB1 and DQB1 were typed in roughly 620-630 donors, DQA1 in roughly 500, DPA1 in approximately 600, and DPB1 in 472. An early release that covered more than 550 HLA-typed donors contained 300 to 350 gigabases of sequencing data and roughly 84 million unique TCR sequences. About 5 DR-DQ haplotypes were handled as single units for association and clustering, since linkage in the cohort was strong. In the later analysis, no new phenotypic data were used to find candidate immune exposures; instead, reliance was placed on TCR beta sequences and their occurrence across donors. Donor age, sex, ethnicity and CMV serostatus were compiled together with the repertoire data. High-throughput TCR immunosequencing, statistical association of individual TCRs with disease status, and machine learning were combined to predict cytomegalovirus infection status. A separate validation cohort of about 110 different subjects was used in addition to the approximately 640-subject first cohort. The T cell repertoires of under 750 subjects were profiled by immunosequencing and related to cytomegalovirus serostatus. An earlier analysis of fewer than 750 of the donors used high-throughput TCR beta sequencing to judge whether each TCR beta V gene segment behaved as functional or pseudogenic. Among some 400 genotyped donors of the cohort, an average of roughly 230,000 unique TCR beta nucleotide sequences was sequenced per donor, of which approximately 18% were non-productive. HLA typing covered class I and class II loci at four-digit resolution. A later analysis re-examined previously published TCR beta repertoires from 600 to 700 donors and added high-resolution HLA genotyping to investigate patterns of TCR occurrence. All discovery cohort repertoires had been generated on a single sequencing platform. A later genetic analysis used genome-wide SNP genotypes for about three fifths of the 666 donors, treating that subset as a discovery cohort.

The cohort consisted of 650 to 850 healthy bone marrow donors. All cohort members were sampled while nominally healthy, although unrecorded immune exposures were likely present. The donor tested CMV seronegative and was one of the 352 seronegative cohort members. A peripheral blood sample was collected from each donor, and TCR beta sequencing was performed on peripheral blood mononuclear cells. Genomic DNA extraction from the blood cell samples was performed with the Qiagen DNeasy Blood Extraction Kit. Libraries were made using the immunoSEQ multiplex PCR assay. A mixture of 60 forward primers for TCR Vbeta segments and 13 reverse primers for TCR Jbeta segments was used in the multiplex PCR. The CDR3 region of rearranged TCR beta genes was amplified from genomic DNA with a multiplex PCR assay. The amplified TCR beta libraries were sequenced on the Illumina HiSeq System as 87-base-pair reads. The authors' pipeline ran thus. In a later analysis, around 80 million unique TCR beta chains were counted across the roughly 610 repertoires, and about 9.9 million of these chains were shared by at least two donors. To remove PCR and sequencing errors, raw reads were error-corrected and collapsed into unique sequences using a nearest-neighbor algorithm that merged closely related sequences. CDR3 sequences were aligned to IMGT reference sequences to assign V, D and J gene segments. For a sequence to be retained, a match of at least six nucleotides was required to both a V gene segment and a J gene segment. Rearrangements were called productive when the CDR3 lacked stop codons and stayed in frame with V and J; all others were non-productive. Following IMGT convention, CDR3 was defined as the stretch from the second conserved V-encoded cysteine up to the conserved J-encoded phenylalanine. Sequences without an unambiguous match to a single V gene segment were excluded from the earlier analysis of over 500 of the donors. In an earlier analysis of 587 of the donors, a V segment was called functional when productive rearrangements were above 56.7%, and segregating when the standard deviation between donors exceeded 5%. A statistical classification framework was built to diagnose cytomegalovirus status from the catalog of TCR beta chain sequences. A later analysis assigned V and J genes by comparing TCR nucleotide sequences with IMGT/GENE-DB human TR gene sequences. In a later analysis, CDR3 sequences and most-parsimonious VDJ recombination scenarios were assigned using the TCRdist pipeline. A later analysis defined each TCR beta chain by its CDR3 amino acid sequence plus V-gene family, and excluded reads lacking a unique V-gene family. As a way to deal with suspected cross-contamination and a sequencing artifact, a later analysis dropped hundreds of nucleotide sequences that were highly shared and had low generation probability. For each public chain, a later analysis derived a clonal expansion index from normalized ranks of inferred template counts within each repertoire. In a later analysis, generation probabilities were computed with a VDJ recombination model fitted to out-of-frame rearrangements, and the resulting probabilities were checked against IGoR. In a later analysis, hypergeometric tests were used to score TCR-TCR, TCR-HLA and TCR-CMV co-occurrence, with a repertoire-size bias correction applied to TCR pairs. To estimate false discovery rates, a later analysis permuted the HLA or CMV assignments 20 times. In a later analysis, co-occurring TCRs were grouped using DBSCAN, and TCRdist sequence similarity was added for clustering within HLA-allele-positive subsets. Repertoires with fewer than 30,000 or more than 120,000 public chains were left out of co-occurrence clustering, as were several repertoires with anomalous nucleotide sharing. In TCRdb, the immuneACCESS table is reduced to in-frame sequences with V and J assigned. These tables do not hold every clone; where another copy was compared, an unresolved V gene accounts for under half, and the others remain unexplained. The V and J calls and clone size were taken over from that table, and D and trimming were inferred from the DNA. For this sample there are about 130,000 clones; around 83% appear just once. The ten largest clones add up to approximately 2.6% of the sample.

The paper as a whole reports these results and caveats: The only immune exposure information available for the cohort was CMV serostatus. A later analysis found that TCR association rates varied across HLA loci, with DRB1 alleles showing the most associated TCRs and HLA-C alleles the fewest. At a false discovery rate of 0.05, a later analysis linked some 18,000 TCR beta sequences to specific HLA alleles. Most TCR sequences were seen in very few donors, while some public TCRs were found in many individuals. According to a later genetic analysis, donors in an Asian-associated ancestry cluster had fewer N-insertions in productive TCRs than the roughly 700-donor mean. According to a later analysis, most CMV-associated TCR beta chains appeared to be HLA-restricted, and the HLA associations seemed to be driven largely by CMV exposure. Broadly in line with IMGT annotations, most TCR beta V segments showed up in productive rearrangements about 90% or about 30% of the time in an earlier analysis of several hundred of the donors. Roughly uniform sequencing depth across donors was assumed in presence/absence analyses, although this assumption may not hold. Because HLA typing was missing for some donors at each locus, association tests included only the typed subset. The authors suggested that the approach could potentially be generalized to other disease states and immunological phenotypes. Correlated functional status among segregating V segments might reflect linkage disequilibrium, but an unknown experimental factor could not be ruled out. The cohort was sequenced for TCR beta chains only, and without alpha or paired-chain data the features that could be detected were limited. An association between a missense DCLRE1C variant and V-gene and J-gene trimming of TCR beta chains was found in a later genetic analysis and replicated in an independent cohort. A cluster of highly shared sequence variants was judged likely to represent a technical artifact of the sequencing pipeline. Strong co-occurrence of HLA alleles, especially DR and DQ, made assigning TCR associations to individual alleles difficult. The study listed 164 TCR beta chains as associated with cytomegalovirus. Some IMGT-functional V segments, including TRBV6-2 and TRBV6-3, could not be told apart with the 87-base-pair reads, so those segments were excluded. A few of the identified cytomegalovirus-associated TCR beta chains were confirmed in vitro to be specific for cytomegalovirus antigens. A further reported finding was that TCR beta sequences accurately predicted the HLA-A and HLA-B alleles for most subjects in the first cohort. The classifier was reported to diagnose cytomegalovirus status with high specificity and sensitivity in both the original and validation cohorts. Because counts were too low, around 17 rarely observed V segments, including chromosome 9 orphons, were left out of the earlier analysis of roughly 600 of the donors. A later analysis found that HLA-associated TCR beta chains were more clonally expanded and had lower generation probabilities than equally common non-associated chains. A later analysis reported that several top co-occurrence clusters appeared linked to parvovirus B19, influenza, CMV and Epstein-Barr virus.

This TCR came from a man aged 45 to 65 in good health and CMV-seronegative. Sequenced material: PBMCs. The sequence joins TRBV21-1 to TRBJ1-2; the table's TRBD1 call for D was not verified on the DNA. TRBV21-1 is given as a pseudogene. The CDR3 loop reads CASSKQLTGAPGYTF. In nucleotides, the sequence is TGTGCCAGCAGCAAGCAACTGACAGGGGCGCCTGGCTACACCTTC.